The clone carrying this TCR beta chain was seen ten or more times. TCRdb processed the 5' RACE reads anew with MiXCR; each CDR3 protein has one entry. Of fewer than 250,000 distinct CDR3 sequences listed, about a quarter are singletons. The data were obtained in a study of CD8 T cells in ankylosing spondylitis. Looked up from germline, CDR1 is SGHDN and CDR2 is FVKESK. This CDR3 spans 16 amino acids. V lost 0 bases to trimming and J lost 1 base, with 11 bases between them. The origin of this receptor is a male donor with ankylosing spondylitis or in good health (not recorded which). The J gene is TRBJ2-3, the V gene TRBV14; tentatively, D is TRBD1 (5 bases). The sequencing sample was made of blood, either unsorted or a sorted T cell fraction (not recorded which). The CDR3 protein is CASSQERQKRTDTQYF. The CDR3 DNA reads as TGTGCCAGCAGCCAAGAACGACAGAAGCGCACAGATACGCAGTATTTT.